Here is one T cell receptor beta chain with its context. No antigen is known for it. Germline CDR1 and CDR2: LGHNA and YNFKEQ. This CDR3 contains 14 residues. V dropped 0 bases and J dropped 2 bases, with 8 bases sitting between them. This sample is part of a study of T cells in localized non-small cell lung cancer. Findings and limits, study-wide: A median of 57 clones ranked among the top 100 in tumor appeared in adjacent lung. Longer overall survival was seen with higher T cell density measured in blood.

Here immunoSEQ multiplex PCR was the method, and the copy in TCRdb shows in-frame clones only, minus some. The data show 40,000 or so clones, approximately 86% seen once. The chain joins TRBV4-2 to TRBJ2-7; no clear D. The TCR comes from a man aged 35 to 69 with stage I lung adenocarcinoma. The sequences come from peripheral blood, collected before any cancer treatment. The CDR3 DNA follows: TGTGCCAGCAGCCAAGAGGTTCTAACCTACGAGCAGTACTTC. Amino acids: CASSQEVLTYEQYF.